One and the same sample provided the 32 T cell receptor beta chains below, sequenced in a study of T cells in Graves' hyperthyroidism and ophthalmopathy. RNA transcripts yielded amplified TCR beta CDR3 regions. HTBI primers were employed in a first-round RT-PCR of the TCR CDR3. TCRdb reanalysed the multiplex PCR reads using MiXCR and keeps one entry per CDR3 protein. This sample has approximately 46,000 distinct CDR3 sequences, with roughly 50% found just once. The sample comprised peripheral blood or thyroid tissue (not recorded which). These receptors originate from a woman aged 45 to 65 with Graves' hyperthyroidism.

This clonotype was detected many times. The genes are TRBV30 and TRBJ1-1, with D unresolved. The CDR3 runs to 13 residues. The ends were cut back, 0 bases at V and 1 base at J, with 6 bases in the middle. The germline CDR1 and CDR2 sequences are GTSNPN and SVGIG (reference sequence). The DNA for the CDR3 is TGTGCCTGGAGTGTAGCTCGGAACACTGAAGCTTTCTTT. Protein: CAWSVARNTEAFF. Combining the CDR3 with reference TRBV30 and TRBJ1-1 gives the whole variable domain SQTIHQWPATLVQPVGSPLSLECTVEGTSNPNLYWYRQAAGRGLQLLFYSVGIGQISSEVPQNLSASRPQDRQFILSSKKLLLSDSGFYLCAWSVARNTEAFFGQGTRLTVV.

J is TRBJ1-2 and V is TRBV29-1, with 8 bases matching TRBD1. The CDR3 consists of 12 residues. The V gene's germline CDR1 is SQVTM and CDR2 ANQGSEA. V was clipped by 7 bases and J by 3 bases; unmatched bases: 4. In DNA form, the CDR3 reads TGCAGCGGACAGGGGAGGGACTATGGCTACACCTTC. It is translated as CSGQGRDYGYTF.

Details on this clonotype: At one boundary the junction diverges from the germline segment, which might be a read error. V usage is TRBV29-1 and J usage is TRBJ1-3, with a tentative D call TRBD1 (6 bases). The germline V gene has CDR1 SQVTM and CDR2 ANQGSEA. The CDR3 extends over 17 amino acids. CDR3 amino acids: CSAVDSWNTEAGDTIYF. Here the CDR3 DNA reads TGCAGCGCCGTGGACAGCTGGAACACTGAAGCTGGAGACACCATATATTTT.

There are many counts of this clonotype. The chain carries TRBV6-1 and TRBJ1-3; 7 positions agree with TRBD1. This CDR3 is 15 amino acids long. Germline loops: CDR1 MNHNS, CDR2 SASEGT. With V trimmed by 7 bases and J by 2 bases, 8 bases remained unmatched. The CDR3 nucleotides are TGTGCCAGCAAACTCAGGGGGGGAACTGGAAACACCATATATTTT. It specifies CASKLRGGTGNTIYF.

In this sample, this clonotype turned up a few times. This chain uses TRBV20-1 with TRBJ1-4; possibly TRBD1 for D (6 bases). V gave up 0 bases and J gave up 7 bases, with 15 bases separating them. Germline V gene data show CDR1 as DFQATT and CDR2 as SNEGSKA (reference sequence). This CDR3 is 15 amino acids long. The CDR3 DNA sequence: TGCAGTGCTAGAGAGGGGGGCAGGCCTTCTGAAAAACTGTTTTTT. Protein sequence: CSAREGGRPSEKLFF.

The gene calls are TRBV10-3 and TRBJ1-5; D is possibly TRBD1 (5 bases). The germline CDR1 and CDR2 sequences are ENHRY and SYGVKD. CDR3 length equals 16 residues. Deletions cut 10 bases from V and 11 bases from J, with 30 bases between. This CDR3 is CATRIGVDVGQETQHF. The CDR3 coding sequence is TGTGCCACAAGGATAGGGGTTGACGTTGGCCAAGAGACCCAGCATTTT.

The chain carries TRBV20-1 and TRBJ2-5; D possibly corresponds to TRBD1 (5 bases). Germline CDR1 and CDR2: DFQATT and SNEGSKA (reference sequence). This CDR3 has 11 residues. The V and J ends lost 3 bases and 5 bases respectively, with 7 bases between them. CDR3 in amino acids: CSASPGETQYF. Written as DNA, the CDR3 is TGCAGTGCTAGCCCAGGGGAGACCCAGTACTTC.

This chain connects TRBV7-6 to TRBJ2-3; 10 bases are a match to TRBD2. The length of the CDR3 is 18 residues. Trimming removed 1 base from V and 5 bases from J; junction bases left unmatched: 12. In germline, CDR1 is SGHVS, CDR2 FNYEAQ. CDR3 protein: CASSLGRSGAGGKDTQYF. CDR3 sequence (DNA): TGTGCCAGCAGCTTAGGACGGTCGGGAGCGGGAGGGAAAGATACGCAGTATTTT.

V is TRBV19 and J is TRBJ2-7; 8 bases agree with TRBD2. V lost 8 bases to trimming and J lost 0 bases; unmatched junction nucleotides: 6. CDR1 LNHDA and CDR2 SQIVND come from the germline V gene (reference sequence). CDR3 length: 14 amino acids. This CDR3 reads CASARSGSSYEQYF. CDR3 bases: TGTGCCAGTGCTAGAAGCGGGAGCTCCTACGAGCAGTACTTC.

V and J are TRBV7-3 and TRBJ2-2; TRBD2 matches at 14 bases. Trimming took 5 bases from V and 6 from J; bases not matched to a gene: 8. Germline CDR1 reads SGHTA; CDR2 reads FQGTGA. The CDR3 contains 17 residues. The CDR3 loop reads CASSLYPGLAGAGELFF. CDR3 bases: TGTGCCAGCAGCCTATACCCGGGACTAGCGGGAGCCGGGGAGCTGTTTTTT.

This clonotype was counted ten times or more. This chain uses TRBV20-1 with TRBJ2-7, with 7 positions matching TRBD1. The CDR3 is made up of 12 amino acids. Per germline, CDR1 DFQATT and CDR2 SNEGSKA (reference sequence). The J segment lost 6 bases and the V segment lost 3 bases, leaving 5 bases of the junction unmatched. The CDR3 DNA follows: TGCAGTGCTAGTGTAGGGGGCCGCGAGCAGTACTTC. It specifies CSASVGGREQYF.

This clonotype was counted ten times or more. CDR3 sequence reads: CASSIDLSGSSTDTQYF. CDR3 DNA: TGTGCCAGTAGTATAGATCTCAGCGGTTCTAGCACAGATACGCAGTATTTT. The chain couples TRBV19 to TRBJ2-3, with D possibly TRBD2 on 5 matching bases. Looked up from germline, CDR1 is LNHDA and CDR2 is SQIVND (reference sequence). The CDR3 totals 17 residues. V lost 0 bases, J lost 0 bases, and 13 bases lay in between.

This clonotype was seen repeatedly, ten times or more. The CDR3 sequence: CASSPIAGDTGELFF. CDR3 in DNA: TGTGCCAGCAGCCCTATAGCGGGAGACACCGGGGAGCTGTTTTTT. V usage is TRBV27 and J usage is TRBJ2-2; 9 bases fit TRBD2. V gave up 6 bases and J gave up 3 bases; unmatched junction bases: 5. Germline V CDR1 and CDR2: MNHEY, SMNVEV (reference sequence). CDR3 length: 15 amino acids.

This clonotype was detected many times. The chain links TRBV10-2 to TRBJ2-3, with a possible D match to TRBD2 (6 bases). CDR1 and CDR2 from the germline V gene are WSHSY and SAAADI. The CDR3 runs 14 residues. V was cut by 3 bases and J by 6 bases, with 13 bases left in between. CDR3 in amino acids: CASSDLLRGDTQYF. CDR3 sequence (DNA): TGCGCCAGCAGTGACCTCCTCCGGGGGGATACGCAGTATTTT.

This clonotype was observed a handful of times. The V gene is TRBV10-3, the J gene TRBJ1-2; D possibly corresponds to TRBD1 (6 bases). Germline lookup yields CDR1 ENHRY and CDR2 SYGVKD. The ends were cut back, 3 bases at V and 3 bases at J, with 11 bases in the middle. The CDR3 length is 14 residues. This CDR3 is CAISETGRDYGYTF. CDR3 bases: TGTGCCATCAGTGAAACAGGGAGGGACTATGGCTACACCTTC.

V is TRBV20-1 and J is TRBJ2-7, with 7 bases that match TRBD2. Germline values: CDR1 DFQATT, CDR2 SNEGSKA (reference sequence). Losses at the gene ends were 1 base for V and 2 bases for J; bases not matched to a gene: 5. The CDR3 is 14 amino acids. DNA for the CDR3: TGCAGTGCTAGAGCTGGGGAGGGGACCTACGAGCAGTACTTC. Translating gives CSARAGEGTYEQYF.

This clonotype was seen at least ten times. The gene calls are TRBV20-1 and TRBJ2-5; TRBD2 agrees at 7 bases. This CDR3 has 16 residues. Looked up from germline, CDR1 is DFQATT and CDR2 is SNEGSKA (reference sequence). The ends lost 3 bases at V and 3 bases at J; junction bases unmatched: 13. CDR3 residues: CSARVAGATGEETQYF. The CDR3 DNA reads TGCAGTGCTAGGGTGGCGGGAGCCACCGGAGAAGAGACCCAGTACTTC.

The V and J genes are TRBV6-5 and TRBJ1-4, with 10 bases identical to TRBD1. This CDR3 is built from 17 residues. The ends lost 7 bases at V and 5 bases at J; junction bases unmatched: 13. Germline loops: CDR1 MNHEY, CDR2 SVGAGI. CDR3 sequence (DNA): TGTGCCAGCACCGGACAGGGGGTCTATGGCCAGAATGAAAAACTGTTTTTT. Its translation is CASTGQGVYGQNEKLFF.

As to this clonotype: The conserved phenylalanine or tryptophan normally closing the CDR3 is absent here, so this likely arose from a read error. The DNA is omitted, as the CDR3 cannot be located on it reliably, and the CDR3 follows TCRdb's listing. J is TRBJ1-6 and V is TRBV10-3; no check of the table's D call, TRBD1, against the DNA was made. Germline V gene data show CDR1 as ENHRY and CDR2 as SYGVKD. The CDR3 totals 19 residues, both ends included. CDR3 region: CAISAQGRPTSSYNSPLQG.

This clonotype was counted many times. V usage is TRBV20-1 and J usage is TRBJ2-7, with D unresolved. CDR1 is DFQATT, CDR2 SNEGSKA, per germline (reference sequence). The CDR3 consists of 13 residues. Trimming took off 6 bases at V and 0 bases at J, with 12 bases between the two ends. The CDR3: CSARTTLSYEQYF. The CDR3 coding sequence is TGCAGTGCCAGAACAACCCTCTCCTACGAGCAGTACTTC.

This clonotype has a count of ten or more. V and J are TRBV6-6 and TRBJ1-2; 8 bases align to TRBD1. From germline, CDR1 is MNHNY and CDR2 SVGAGI (reference sequence). V lost 4 bases and J lost 8; bases outside the gene matches: 15. There are 16 residues in the CDR3. The CDR3 reads CASSSPIERTGRGYTF. The CDR3 DNA reads TGTGCCAGCAGTTCCCCAATCGAAAGGACAGGGAGAGGCTACACCTTC.

Concerning this clonotype: At one end the junction does not follow the germline gene, possibly because of a read error. The chain combines TRBV2 with TRBJ1-5; weak D call: TRBD1 (5 bases). The length of the CDR3 is 14 residues. Germline loops: CDR1 SNHLY, CDR2 FYNNEI. The chain's CDR3 is CASSLYQGNQPQHF. In nucleotides, the CDR3 is TGCGCCAGCAGCCTATACCAGGGTAATCAGCCCCAGCATTTT.

This chain links TRBV7-9 with TRBJ2-6; no clear D. The germline CDR1 and CDR2 sequences are SEHNR and FQNEAQ (reference sequence). The CDR3 is 11 residues long. The V end lost 8 bases, the J end lost 4 bases, and 3 bases lay between the germline ends. The CDR3 DNA follows: TGTGCCAGCGGGGGGGCCAACGTCCTGACTTTC. Translating gives CASGGANVLTF.

This clonotype was recorded at least ten times. The chain has TRBV7-2 and TRBJ2-3; the match to TRBD2 covers 10 bases. Germline V gene data show CDR1 as SGHTA and CDR2 as FQGNSA. This CDR3 has 14 residues. With 1 base clipped from V and 5 bases from J, the junction kept 0 bases outside the gene matches. The CDR3 coding sequence is TGTGCCAGCAGCTTAGGACTAGCGGGAGATACGCAGTATTTT. It translates to CASSLGLAGDTQYF.

At least ten counts were recorded for this clonotype. V and J are TRBV7-9 and TRBJ2-5; 12 bases align to TRBD2. Germline CDR1 reads SEHNR; CDR2 reads FQNEAQ (reference sequence). Trimming removed 3 bases from V and 5 bases from J; junction bases left unmatched: 13. The CDR3 runs 18 residues. The CDR3 bases are TGTGCCAGCAGCTTCTTCCTGCCTAGCGGGAGGGCCCGGGAGACCCAGTACTTC. Protein: CASSFFLPSGRARETQYF.

Comments on this clonotype: The CDR3 end shows no conserved phenylalanine or tryptophan, and so a read error is likely. The chain employs TRBV15 and TRBJ1-6, with D possibly being TRBD1 (5 bases). Looked up from germline, CDR1 is LNHNV and CDR2 is YYDKDF (reference sequence). V lost 8 bases to trimming and J lost 8 bases, with 16 bases between them. CDR3 length: 14 amino acids. In nucleotides, the CDR3 is TGTGCCACCGCCAGGGTGAATGGTGATTCACCCCTCCACTCT. Translating it yields CATARVNGDSPLHS.

The chain employs TRBV2 and TRBJ1-1, with unresolved D. This CDR3 region has 13 residues. From germline, CDR1 is SNHLY and CDR2 FYNNEI. With 6 bases removed from V and 11 bases from J, the gap between germline ends came to 19 bases. CDR3 region: CASRSENEPVAFF. CDR3 DNA sequence: TGTGCCAGCAGAAGTGAGAATGAGCCCGTGGCTTTCTTT.

This clonotype has at least ten counts. The chain uses TRBV29-1 and TRBJ2-5; the D gene is possibly TRBD2 (5 bases). The germline V gene encodes CDR1 SQVTM and CDR2 ANQGSEA. Trimming left V 3 bases short and J 4 bases short, with 12 bases between. The CDR3 is made up of 13 amino acids. The DNA of the CDR3 is TGCAGCGTTGAGAGGCTAGCCATAGAGACCCAGTACTTC. Its translation: CSVERLAIETQYF.

This rearrangement joins TRBV10-3 to TRBJ1-2; D not resolved. The V gene's germline CDR1 is ENHRY and CDR2 SYGVKD. The CDR3 sequence is 11 residues long. V was cut by 6 bases and J by 7 bases, with 9 bases left in between. The CDR3 spells CAIRAAGGYTF. Here the CDR3 DNA reads TGTGCCATCAGGGCCGCAGGTGGCTACACCTTC.

A note on this clonotype: The junction does not match germline at one end; this may be a read error. This rearrangement joins TRBV20-1 to TRBJ2-2; 8 bases map to TRBD1. Germline V gene lookup returns CDR1 DFQATT and CDR2 SNEGSKA (reference sequence). The CDR3 loop spans 14 amino acids. In DNA, the CDR3 is TGCGGTGCTGGGAGACAGGGGCCCACCGGGGAGCTGTTTTTT. It is translated as CGAGRQGPTGELFF.

V is TRBV20-1 and J is TRBJ2-7; TRBD2 matches 9 bases. CDR1 DFQATT and CDR2 SNEGSKA come from the germline V gene (reference sequence). The J segment lost 3 bases and the V segment lost 6 bases, leaving 3 bases of the junction unmatched. The CDR3 consists of 12 residues. CDR3 protein: CSASGRNYEQYF. The CDR3 DNA reads TGCAGTGCCAGCGGGAGGAACTACGAGCAGTACTTC.

This clonotype was counted at least ten times. The gene calls are TRBV5-1 and TRBJ2-7; tentative D call: TRBD1 (6 bases). The length of the CDR3 is 14 residues. Germline V gives CDR1 SGHRS, CDR2 YFSETQ. V was clipped by 2 bases and J by 2 bases, with 11 bases between them. Written as DNA, the CDR3 is TGCGCCAGCAGCTTAACACAGGGTACCTACGAGCAGTACTTC. Its translation is CASSLTQGTYEQYF.